This T cell receptor beta chain was captured in a study of shared clonotypes between healthy human individuals. Germline loops: CDR1 LGHNA, CDR2 YSLEER. Deletions cut 1 base from V and 2 bases from J, with 15 bases between. The CDR3 is 16 residues long. The study's findings and limits: Having only a few donors restricted how much genetic and exposure-history diversity was captured. Unshared clonotypes carried lower generation probabilities than those common to all four donors. Sampling involved blood alone; tissue repertoires likely differ.

The naive CD8 fraction comprised CD45RO-negative cells positively selected for CCR7 and excluded terminally differentiated effector memory CD45RA+ cells. Some clones are missing from TCRdb's copy, which holds only in-frame ones; the method was immunoSEQ multiplex PCR. The sample has about 1,800,000 clones; over 85% are singletons. On this clone: Its antigen is as yet unknown.

The TCR originated in a man aged 18 to 29 in good health. Source material: naive CD8+ T cells sorted from blood. The V call is TRBV4-3, the J call TRBJ2-7; D is possibly TRBD1 (5 bases). The CDR3 DNA sequence: TGCGCCAGCAGCCAAGTCTTGTCAGGACACCCCTACGAGCAGTACTTC. As protein: CASSQVLSGHPYEQYF.